This T cell receptor (beta chain) stems from a study of response to subunit inactivated influenza vaccine. Points from the study as a whole: The authors proposed limited new T cell recruitment per seasonal influenza vaccination.

The V gene end was trimmed by 4 bases and the J gene end by 3 bases; junction bases not matched to a gene: 5. The CDR3 spans 14 residues. Germline values: CDR1 ENHRY, CDR2 SYGVKD. With regard to this clonotype: What it binds is unknown.

TCRdb reanalysed the RT-PCR reads using MiXCR and keeps one entry per CDR3 protein. Altogether around 300,000 distinct CDR3 sequences are present, 20% to 25% being singletons, with the ten largest covering approximately 10%. This TCR was recovered from a man in his fifties or sixties who received an inactivated influenza vaccine. The source material was PBMCs from blood, sampled about 20 months after vaccination. This chain uses TRBV10-3 with TRBJ2-7; 8 bases are shared with TRBD1. CDR3 nucleotides: TGTGCCATCAGTGGGGGACAGGAAGGCTACGAGCAGTACTTC. Its protein is CAISGGQEGYEQYF.